Listed below are T cell receptor beta chains from one sample, sequenced in a study of T cell repertoires in cytomegalovirus infection. TCRdb called the reads again in MiXCR, with one record for every CDR3 protein. The table shows around 95,000 distinct CDR3 sequences, with 25% to 30% occurring only once. The antigens these receptors bind are not known. The specimen was CD8+ T cells from cultured PBMCs, collected from culture after CMV antigen stimulation. All receptors derive from a human donor in good health (CMV status not recorded). Some clones in this sample may be carry-over from other donors' samples. Each CDR3 is given with its conserved first and last residue. The D gene is left open where the match is weak. Expanded clones get a size class; other rows say once, few or many, or leave the size out.

NA	TRBV3-1	TRBJ1-5	NA	TGTGCCAGCAGCCAAGAAGTAGGGGGACGGGGGTCTCAGCCCCAGCATTTT	CASSQEVGGRGSQPQHF
NA	TRBV27	TRBJ1-5	few	TGTGCCAGCAGCAGTCCTAATCAGCCCCAGCATTTT	CASSSPNQPQHF
NA	TRBV12-3/TRBV12-4	TRBJ2-7	many	TGTGCCAGCAGTTTTCAGGGAAGTGTCGCCTACGAGCAGTACTTC	CASSFQGSVAYEQYF
TRBD2	TRBV28	TRBJ2-3	NA	TGTGCCAGCAGCGGACTAGCGGGTTTCCCAGATACGCAGTATTTT	CASSGLAGFPDTQYF
TRBD2	TRBV4-1	TRBJ2-2	NA	TGCGCCAGCAGCCAAGTACCAGCGGGGGACATCGGGGAGCTGTTTTTT	CASSQVPAGDIGELFF
NA	TRBV7-6	TRBJ1-2	NA	TGTGCCAGCAGCCTGACGGACTCCTATGGCTACACCTTC	CASSLTDSYGYTF
TRBD1	TRBV27	TRBJ2-1	NA	TGTGCCAGCAGTTGGTTAGAGGGACAGAGGAACAATGAGCAGTTCTTC	CASSWLEGQRNNEQFF
NA	TRBV4-1	TRBJ2-5	NA	TGCGCCAGCAGCCCCTCCCCGGGGGCCGGAGAGACCCAGTACTTC	CASSPSPGAGETQYF
NA	TRBV2	TRBJ2-5	NA	TGTGCCAGCAGACAGGGCCAAGAGACCCAGTACTTC	CASRQGQETQYF
NA	TRBV5-6	TRBJ1-2	few	TGTGCCAGCAGCTCCCGGACCGACCCTAACTATGGCTACACCTTC	CASSSRTDPNYGYTF
NA	TRBV4-1	TRBJ1-4	NA	TGCGCCAGCAGCCAAGATGTCCCCAGGCCCGGCGGTGAAAAACTGTTTTTT	CASSQDVPRPGGEKLFF
NA	TRBV28	TRBJ1-2	NA	TGTGCCAGCAGTTTTTTGAGCAGCGGGGTGGGAGGCTACACCTTC	CASSFLSSGVGGYTF
NA	TRBV11-3	TRBJ2-1	NA	TGTGCCAGCAGCCGTACAGAGGGACTCTACAATGAGCAGTTCTTC	CASSRTEGLYNEQFF
NA	TRBV12-5	TRBJ1-2	many	TGTGCTAGTGGACCAACCATCGACTATGGCTACACCTTC	CASGPTIDYGYTF
TRBD2	TRBV19	TRBJ2-5	once	TGTGCCAGTAGTATCACTAGCGGGGGGTCCCAAGAGACCCAGTACTTC	CASSITSGGSQETQYF
NA	TRBV7-2	TRBJ1-1	few	TGTGCCAGCAGCTTAGTCACGGTGGACACTGAAGCTTTCTTT	CASSLVTVDTEAFF
NA	TRBV28	TRBJ1-2	few	TGTGCCAGCAGTTTCGGGCGCTCTAACTATGGCTACACCTTC	CASSFGRSNYGYTF
NA	TRBV11-3	TRBJ1-2	many	TGTGCCAGCAGTCAAACGGGGGGTTTTGGCTACACCTTC	CASSQTGGFGYTF
NA	TRBV11-2	TRBJ2-2	NA	TGTGCCACCGTCGGTGCAAACACCGGGGAGCTGTTTTTT	CATVGANTGELFF
TRBD2	TRBV30	TRBJ2-1	few	TGTGCCTGGAGTCTTAGCGGGGGGGCCGGTGAGCAGTTCTTC	CAWSLSGGAGEQFF
NA	TRBV7-9	TRBJ2-7	NA	TGTGCCAGCAGCTTCCCTCTGTGGGGGACTTACGAGCAGTACTTC	CASSFPLWGTYEQYF
NA	TRBV4-1	TRBJ1-5	NA	TGCGCCAGCAGCCAAGCCGACGGGGCATGGGCCCAGCCCCAGCATTTT	CASSQADGAWAQPQHF
NA	TRBV7-8	TRBJ2-5	NA	TGTGCCAGCAGCTTCCCGCCGGGGCCCAAAGAGACCCAGTACTTC	CASSFPPGPKETQYF
TRBD2	TRBV6-5	TRBJ2-1	NA	TGTGCCAGCAGTGGTTCTCCGGGGGGGCTCTATGAGCAGTTCTTC	CASSGSPGGLYEQFF
TRBD2	TRBV15	TRBJ2-1	NA	TGTGCCACCAGCAGTACTAGCGGGGGGTTTAGCTCCTACAATGAGCAGTTCTTC	CATSSTSGGFSSYNEQFF